This T cell receptor beta chain was found in a study of T cell responses to AZD1222 COVID-19 vaccine. Findings and limits, study-wide: Possibly, clonal diversity was underestimated; donors were largely white British and included more females. Just a handful of people given AZD1222 tested seropositive at baseline. Repertoires were sampled only after the peak T cell response.

Worth noting for this clone: The antigen is undetermined.

Some clones are missing from TCRdb's copy, which holds only in-frame ones; the method was immunoSEQ multiplex PCR. The sample carries about 99,000 clones, 90% recorded once. Germline V gene sequence: CDR1 MNHEY, CDR2 SVGAGI. Trimming stripped 7 bases from V and 7 bases from J, with 13 bases between. The CDR3 totals 12 residues. Material: peripheral blood, obtained on day 0 of AZD1222 vaccination. This chain connects TRBV6-5 to TRBJ1-2, with a possible D match to TRBD1 (6 bases). The TCR was taken from an adult in good health. The CDR3 is CASKGGSGGYTF. The CDR3 DNA reads TGTGCCAGCAAGGGGGGAAGCGGTGGCTACACCTTC.